This TCR beta chain was observed in a study of spatial heterogeneity in lung cancer. On the study more broadly: The study observed each unique TCR and UMI combination more than ten times on average in raw reads.

This clonotype was found a few times. A single record per CDR3 protein comes from TCRdb applying MiXCR to the 5' RACE reads. This sample has 43,000 or so distinct CDR3 sequences, with approximately 6.2% found just once. Noted time point: sample taken at primary tumor resection. The receptor's source is a female donor with early-stage non-small cell lung cancer. The sample was PBMCs, taken at surgery.

CDR3 in amino acids: CSVEGQGTSGYTF. CDR3 in DNA: TGCAGCGTTGAAGGTCAGGGGACGAGTGGCTACACCTTC. The chain has TRBV29-1 and TRBJ1-2; TRBD1 is a possible D gene (6 bases). The germline V gene has CDR1 SQVTM and CDR2 ANQGSEA. The V gene lost 1 base and the J gene lost 7 bases, with 13 bases spanning the gap. This CDR3 has 13 amino acids.